A selection of T cell receptor beta chains follows, all from one sample in a study of identifying expanded T cells in peripheral blood. The data were produced by immunoSEQ multiplex PCR, yet TCRdb's version contains in-frame clones alone and is incomplete. The top ten hold over 3% of the sample, which has 100,000 to 150,000 clones, about four fifths seen once. The sample taken for sequencing was blood. These receptor sequences come from a person between 18 and 75 years old in good health. Each CDR3 is given with its conserved first and last residue. The order of the fields is J gene, V gene, D gene, clone size, CDR3 protein, CDR3 DNA. D genes are given only for firm matches. Expanded clones get a size class; other rows say once, few or many, or leave the size out.

j_gene: TRBJ2-7
v_gene: TRBV21-1
d_gene: .
abundance: .
CDR3aa: CASSKTPYEQYF
CDR3nt: TGTGCCAGCAGCAAAACCCCGTACGAGCAGTACTTC

j_gene: TRBJ2-5
v_gene: TRBV7-6
d_gene: .
abundance: .
CDR3aa: CASSLLAGWETQYF
CDR3nt: TGTGCCAGCAGCTTACTTGCGGGGTGGGAGACCCAGTACTTC

j_gene: TRBJ1-6
v_gene: TRBV11-2
d_gene: .
abundance: .
CDR3aa: CASSLEGTRSPLHF
CDR3nt: TGTGCCAGCAGCTTAGAAGGGACGCGTTCACCCCTCCACTTT

j_gene: TRBJ1-1
v_gene: TRBV9
d_gene: .
abundance: .
CDR3aa: CASSVDGGRPNTEAFF
CDR3nt: TGTGCCAGCAGCGTAGATGGGGGCAGGCCGAACACTGAAGCTTTCTTT

j_gene: TRBJ2-7
v_gene: TRBV5-5
d_gene: .
abundance: .
CDR3aa: CASSLGGVGAGYEQYF
CDR3nt: TGTGCCAGCAGCTTGGGGGGAGTGGGCGCAGGGTACGAGCAGTACTTC

j_gene: TRBJ2-3
v_gene: TRBV5-4
d_gene: .
abundance: many
CDR3aa: CASSLPAGQPTSTDTQYF
CDR3nt: TGTGCCAGCAGCTTGCCTGCCGGGCAACCTACTAGCACAGATACGCAGTATTTT

j_gene: TRBJ1-4
v_gene: TRBV4-1
d_gene: .
abundance: .
CDR3aa: CASSQDGGDGWGEKLFF
CDR3nt: TGCGCCAGCAGCCAAGACGGCGGGGACGGGTGGGGTGAAAAACTGTTTTTT

j_gene: TRBJ1-5
v_gene: TRBV19
d_gene: .
abundance: .
CDR3aa: CASSIQAGYNQPQHF
CDR3nt: TGTGCCAGTAGTATTCAGGCAGGGTACAATCAGCCCCAGCATTTT

j_gene: TRBJ1-5
v_gene: TRBV9
d_gene: .
abundance: .
CDR3aa: CASGREEGQPQHF
CDR3nt: TGTGCCAGCGGGAGGGAGGAAGGTCAGCCCCAGCATTTT

j_gene: TRBJ1-1
v_gene: TRBV7-2
d_gene: .
abundance: .
CDR3aa: CASSLVINTEAFF
CDR3nt: TGTGCCAGCAGCTTAGTGATTAACACTGAAGCTTTCTTT

j_gene: TRBJ2-5
v_gene: TRBV4-3
d_gene: .
abundance: .
CDR3aa: CASSQDPGGGETQYF
CDR3nt: TGCGCCAGCAGCCAAGACCCAGGGGGAGGCGAGACCCAGTACTTC

j_gene: TRBJ2-5
v_gene: TRBV19
d_gene: TRBD1
abundance: .
CDR3aa: CASSIAGTGGLYF
CDR3nt: TGTGCCAGTAGTATAGCGGGGACAGGGGGTCTTTACTTC

j_gene: TRBJ2-1
v_gene: TRBV19
d_gene: .
abundance: once
CDR3aa: CASSIQEYSYNEQFF
CDR3nt: TGTGCCAGTAGTATACAGGAATACTCCTACAATGAGCAGTTCTTC

j_gene: TRBJ2-7
v_gene: TRBV27
d_gene: .
abundance: .
CDR3aa: CASSFWDEGSDYEQYF
CDR3nt: TGTGCCAGCAGTTTCTGGGATGAGGGGAGTGACTACGAGCAGTACTTC

j_gene: TRBJ2-7
v_gene: TRBV7-9
d_gene: TRBD1
abundance: .
CDR3aa: CASSYEDRGIYEQYF
CDR3nt: TGTGCCAGCAGCTATGAGGACAGGGGGATCTACGAGCAGTACTTC

j_gene: TRBJ2-7
v_gene: TRBV11-2
d_gene: .
abundance: .
CDR3aa: CASSFSPDEQYF
CDR3nt: TGTGCCAGCAGCTTTTCCCCTGACGAGCAGTACTTC

j_gene: TRBJ1-4
v_gene: TRBV6-5
d_gene: .
abundance: .
CDR3aa: CASSYSSATNEKLFF
CDR3nt: TGTGCCAGCAGTTACTCGAGTGCAACTAATGAAAAACTGTTTTTT

j_gene: TRBJ2-3
v_gene: TRBV5-1
d_gene: .
abundance: .
CDR3aa: CASSRLASTDTQYF
CDR3nt: TGCGCCAGCAGCAGGTTAGCTAGCACAGATACGCAGTATTTT

j_gene: TRBJ2-1
v_gene: TRBV5-6
d_gene: TRBD2
abundance: once
CDR3aa: CASSFRSGLAANEQFF
CDR3nt: TGTGCCAGCAGCTTTCGCTCGGGACTAGCGGCGAATGAGCAGTTCTTC

j_gene: TRBJ1-2
v_gene: TRBV29-1
d_gene: .
abundance: .
CDR3aa: CSVVRDLSLGYTF
CDR3nt: TGCAGCGTTGTTCGGGACCTTAGTCTTGGCTACACCTTC

j_gene: TRBJ1-4
v_gene: TRBV27
d_gene: TRBD1
abundance: .
CDR3aa: CASSDRGGEKLFF
CDR3nt: TGTGCCAGCAGCGACAGGGGGGGAGAAAAACTGTTTTTT

j_gene: TRBJ1-6
v_gene: TRBV25-1
d_gene: TRBD1
abundance: .
CDR3aa: CASSEPGGQGYLKLHF
CDR3nt: TGTGCCAGCAGTGAACCCGGGGGACAGGGCTACCTCAAGCTCCACTTT

j_gene: TRBJ1-1
v_gene: TRBV11-2
d_gene: .
abundance: .
CDR3aa: CASSFSTAFSEAFF
CDR3nt: TGTGCCAGCAGCTTTAGTACAGCTTTTTCTGAAGCTTTCTTT

j_gene: TRBJ1-6
v_gene: TRBV2
d_gene: .
abundance: .
CDR3aa: CASTPREFLHF
CDR3nt: TGTGCCAGCACCCCTCGGGAATTCCTCCACTTT

j_gene: TRBJ1-1
v_gene: TRBV6-5
d_gene: .
abundance: .
CDR3aa: CASSPLQGIGTEAFF
CDR3nt: TGTGCCAGCAGTCCCCTCCAGGGGATCGGGACTGAAGCTTTCTTT

j_gene: TRBJ2-7
v_gene: TRBV11-2
d_gene: TRBD1
abundance: .
CDR3aa: CASSPATPPGGRYPYEQYF
CDR3nt: TGTGCCAGCAGCCCGGCAACTCCTCCAGGGGGCCGCTATCCTTACGAGCAGTACTTC

j_gene: TRBJ2-1
v_gene: TRBV9
d_gene: TRBD2
abundance: once
CDR3aa: CASSALAGGRNEQFF
CDR3nt: TGTGCCAGCAGCGCCCTAGCGGGGGGGCGCAATGAGCAGTTCTTC

j_gene: TRBJ1-5
v_gene: TRBV6-1
d_gene: .
abundance: once
CDR3aa: CASSEEKGWAITPNQPQHF
CDR3nt: TGTGCCAGCAGTGAAGAAAAAGGGTGGGCTATCACGCCCAATCAGCCCCAGCATTTT

j_gene: TRBJ1-6
v_gene: TRBV5-1
d_gene: .
abundance: .
CDR3aa: CANPGRGHSPLHF
CDR3nt: TGCGCCAACCCCGGGCGGGGACATTCACCCCTCCACTTT

j_gene: TRBJ2-3
v_gene: TRBV6-1
d_gene: TRBD2
abundance: .
CDR3aa: CASSALGGLAGVTDTQYF
CDR3nt: TGTGCCAGCAGTGCGCTGGGGGGACTAGCGGGGGTCACAGATACGCAGTATTTT

j_gene: TRBJ1-2
v_gene: TRBV30
d_gene: .
abundance: once
CDR3aa: CAWGTGGYTF
CDR3nt: TGTGCCTGGGGGACCGGTGGCTACACCTTC

j_gene: TRBJ2-5
v_gene: TRBV15
d_gene: .
abundance: .
CDR3aa: CATSRAPGPRGETQYF
CDR3nt: TGTGCCACCAGCAGAGCACCGGGACCCAGGGGTGAGACCCAGTACTTC

j_gene: TRBJ2-2
v_gene: TRBV7-3
d_gene: .
abundance: .
CDR3aa: CASSVWAPGTATGELFF
CDR3nt: TGTGCCAGCAGCGTATGGGCTCCGGGGACCGCCACCGGGGAGCTGTTTTTT

j_gene: TRBJ1-2
v_gene: TRBV7-8
d_gene: TRBD1
abundance: .
CDR3aa: CASSLRDRVNYGYTF
CDR3nt: TGTGCCAGCAGCCTCCGGGACAGGGTAAACTATGGCTACACCTTC

j_gene: TRBJ2-7
v_gene: TRBV5-4
d_gene: TRBD2
abundance: .
CDR3aa: CASSPGGIAGVHKEQYF
CDR3nt: TGTGCCAGCAGCCCCGGGGGAATAGCGGGGGTCCACAAGGAGCAGTACTTC

j_gene: TRBJ2-1
v_gene: TRBV7-6
d_gene: TRBD1
abundance: .
CDR3aa: CASSLDGTGLNEQFF
CDR3nt: TGTGCCAGCAGCTTAGACGGGACAGGTTTGAATGAGCAGTTCTTC

j_gene: TRBJ1-6
v_gene: TRBV5-5
d_gene: .
abundance: .
CDR3aa: CASSYTGPGIYNSPLHF
CDR3nt: TGTGCCAGCAGCTATACCGGGCCCGGTATATATAATTCACCCCTCCACTTT

j_gene: TRBJ1-5
v_gene: TRBV5-8
d_gene: .
abundance: .
CDR3aa: CASSLRGGNQPQHF
CDR3nt: TGTGCCAGCAGCTTGCGGGGGGGCAATCAGCCCCAGCATTTT

j_gene: TRBJ1-2
v_gene: TRBV7-9
d_gene: TRBD1
abundance: .
CDR3aa: CASSLSGQGNGYTF
CDR3nt: TGTGCCAGCAGCTTGTCGGGACAGGGCAATGGCTACACCTTC

j_gene: TRBJ1-5
v_gene: TRBV5-6
d_gene: .
abundance: .
CDR3aa: CASSLYLVRNQPQHF
CDR3nt: TGTGCCAGCAGCTTGTATCTTGTTCGCAATCAGCCCCAGCATTTT

j_gene: TRBJ1-1
v_gene: TRBV7-8
d_gene: TRBD1
abundance: .
CDR3aa: CASSRGTGVMNTEAFF
CDR3nt: TGTGCCAGCAGCCGGGGGACAGGCGTCATGAACACTGAAGCTTTCTTT

j_gene: TRBJ2-2
v_gene: TRBV9
d_gene: TRBD1
abundance: .
CDR3aa: CASSVRGPNTGELFF
CDR3nt: TGTGCCAGCAGCGTGAGGGGGCCGAACACCGGGGAGCTGTTTTTT

j_gene: TRBJ1-5
v_gene: TRBV6-1
d_gene: .
abundance: .
CDR3aa: CASSEGVGGRNQPQHF
CDR3nt: TGTGCCAGCAGTGAAGGTGTCGGCGGGAGGAATCAGCCCCAGCATTTT

j_gene: TRBJ1-4
v_gene: TRBV18
d_gene: .
abundance: once
CDR3aa: CASSPGGEEKLFF
CDR3nt: TGTGCCAGCTCACCAGGGGGCGAAGAAAAACTGTTTTTT

j_gene: TRBJ2-2
v_gene: TRBV7-9
d_gene: .
abundance: once
CDR3aa: CASSLYWGHTNTGELFF
CDR3nt: TGTGCCAGCAGCTTATATTGGGGTCACACGAACACCGGGGAGCTGTTTTTT

j_gene: TRBJ2-6
v_gene: TRBV15
d_gene: .
abundance: .
CDR3aa: CATSRVRSGSGANVLTF
CDR3nt: TGTGCCACCAGCAGAGTCAGGTCGGGCTCTGGGGCCAACGTCCTGACTTTC

j_gene: TRBJ1-2
v_gene: TRBV30
d_gene: TRBD1
abundance: few
CDR3aa: CACKTGANYGYTF
CDR3nt: TGTGCCTGCAAGACAGGGGCTAACTATGGCTACACCTTC

j_gene: TRBJ1-4
v_gene: TRBV4-1
d_gene: TRBD1
abundance: .
CDR3aa: CASSSGQSEKLFF
CDR3nt: TGCGCCAGCAGCTCGGGACAGAGTGAAAAACTGTTTTTT

j_gene: TRBJ1-6
v_gene: TRBV4-3
d_gene: TRBD1
abundance: .
CDR3aa: CASSLGHRGSYNSPLHF
CDR3nt: TGCGCCAGCAGCCTAGGACACAGGGGGTCCTATAATTCACCCCTTCACTTT

j_gene: TRBJ1-1
v_gene: TRBV18
d_gene: .
abundance: .
CDR3aa: CASSQMGQPEAFF
CDR3nt: TGTGCCAGCTCCCAAATGGGGCAACCTGAAGCTTTCTTT

j_gene: TRBJ1-5
v_gene: TRBV2
d_gene: TRBD1
abundance: .
CDR3aa: CASSDRGRGRQPQHF
CDR3nt: TGTGCCAGCAGTGACCGGGGAAGGGGGCGGCAGCCCCAGCATTTT

j_gene: TRBJ2-7
v_gene: TRBV25-1
d_gene: .
abundance: .
CDR3aa: CASSGGHDFSYEQYF
CDR3nt: TGTGCCAGCAGTGGGGGGCACGATTTCTCCTACGAGCAGTACTTC

j_gene: TRBJ1-6
v_gene: TRBV7-8
d_gene: .
abundance: .
CDR3aa: CASSSHTTLRGDSPLHF
CDR3nt: TGTGCCAGCAGCTCCCACACCACCCTAAGGGGCGATTCACCCCTCCACTTT

j_gene: TRBJ2-5
v_gene: TRBV30
d_gene: .
abundance: .
CDR3aa: CAWSVPLGGRPGQETQYF
CDR3nt: TGTGCCTGGAGTGTACCCCTGGGCGGCAGGCCAGGCCAAGAGACCCAGTACTTC

j_gene: TRBJ2-7
v_gene: TRBV5-5
d_gene: .
abundance: .
CDR3aa: CASSWAAGSYEQYF
CDR3nt: TGTGCCAGCAGCTGGGCCGCGGGCAGCTACGAGCAGTACTTC

j_gene: TRBJ2-5
v_gene: TRBV5-4
d_gene: TRBD2
abundance: .
CDR3aa: CASSSNWGGETQYF
CDR3nt: TGTGCCAGCAGCTCGAACTGGGGGGGGGAGACCCAGTACTTC

j_gene: TRBJ1-1
v_gene: TRBV6-6
d_gene: .
abundance: .
CDR3aa: CASSYGQGNTEAFF
CDR3nt: TGTGCCAGCAGTTACGGGCAGGGAAACACTGAAGCTTTCTTT